The 20 T cell receptor beta chains listed next were all sequenced from one sample in a study of T cells after posttransplantation cyclophosphamide. Libraries were prepared by immunoSEQ multiplex PCR; TCRdb keeps only in-frame clonotypes and omits some of them. There are over 950 clones in the sample; roughly 74% occur only once, and 10% to 15% lies in the top ten. What was sequenced was memory CD8+ T cells sorted from blood. The receptor set was obtained from a middle-aged man in good health, CMV-negative, and a related stem cell transplant donor.

The chain joins TRBV6-4 to TRBJ2-3; 9 positions match TRBD2. CDR1 and CDR2 (germline): MRHNA, SNTAGT. V lost 4 bases and J lost 1; bases outside the gene matches: 0. The CDR3 spans 14 residues. CDR3 sequence: CASSGTSGTDTQYF. The CDR3 coding sequence is TGTGCCAGCAGTGGGACTAGCGGCACAGATACGCAGTATTTT.

On this clone: At one end, the junction sequence differs from germline, possibly due to a read error. Distinct nucleotide sequences in the sample also encode this CDR3. The chain employs TRBV5-8 and TRBJ1-6; D gene ambiguous. CDR3 length equals 15 residues. From germline, CDR1 is SGHTS and CDR2 YDEGEE. As DNA, the CDR3 is TGTGCCAGCAGCTTGGGGGCAGCCAATTATTCCCCCCTCCACTTT. Its translation is CASSLGAANYSPLHF.

The chain links TRBV4-3 to TRBJ2-3, with TRBD2 matching 13 bases. With 0 bases clipped from V and 4 bases from J, the junction kept 1 base outside the gene matches. Germline-derived CDR1 and CDR2 are LGHNA and YSLEER. This CDR3 has 16 amino acids. The CDR3 sequence is CASSQDGTSGADTQYF. DNA for the CDR3: TGCGCCAGCAGCCAAGATGGGACTAGCGGGGCAGATACGCAGTATTTT.

The chain carries TRBV7-9 and TRBJ2-3; weak D call: TRBD2 (5 bases). With 5 bases removed from V and 0 bases from J, the gap between germline ends came to 12 bases. This CDR3 comprises 15 residues. Germline V gene lookup returns CDR1 SEHNR and CDR2 FQNEAQ (reference sequence). The DNA for the CDR3 is TGTGCCAGCAGCGGAGGAGTGGCTAGCACAGATACGCAGTATTTT. It yields the protein CASSGGVASTDTQYF.

This sequence joins TRBV27 and TRBJ2-7, with 8 bases aligning to TRBD1. Germline values: CDR1 MNHEY, CDR2 SMNVEV (reference sequence). This CDR3 is 15 amino acids long. Losses at the gene ends were 3 bases for V and 4 bases for J; bases not matched to a gene: 8. The CDR3 DNA is TGTGCCAGCAGTTTTCGGACAGGGTTAAGGTACGAGCAGTACTTC. It is translated as CASSFRTGLRYEQYF.

V usage is TRBV2 and J usage is TRBJ2-7; TRBD2 is a possible D gene (5 bases). With 4 bases removed from V and 0 bases from J, the gap between germline ends came to 19 bases. Germline V gives CDR1 SNHLY, CDR2 FYNNEI. The CDR3 spans 17 residues. Here the CDR3 DNA reads TGTGCCAGCAGTGCAACAGCTACCATAGGGAGCTCCTACGAGCAGTACTTC. It specifies CASSATATIGSSYEQYF.

The chain uses TRBV6-1 and TRBJ2-1; D is undetermined. There are 15 residues in the CDR3. In germline, CDR1 is MNHNS, CDR2 SASEGT. Trimming took 1 base from V and 0 from J, leaving 7 bases between them. The CDR3 DNA is TGTGCCAGCAGTGAAGGTCCGAGCTCCTACAATGAGCAGTTCTTC. This translates into CASSEGPSSYNEQFF.

This clone appeared a single time. This sequence joins TRBV9 and TRBJ1-2; D gene ambiguous. Germline V gives CDR1 SGDLS, CDR2 YYNGEE. CDR3 length: 15 residues. With 4 bases removed from V and 0 bases from J, the gap between germline ends came to 13 bases. The CDR3 nucleotides are TGTGCCAGCAGCACCTCGGGGAACCCTAACTATGGCTACACCTTC. Translating it yields CASSTSGNPNYGYTF. The whole variable domain, filled in from reference TRBV9 and TRBJ1-2, reads DSGVTQTPKHLITATGQRVTLRCSPRSGDLSVYWYQQSLDQGLQFLIQYYNGEERAKGNILERFSAQQFPDLHSELNLSSLELGDSALYFCASSTSGNPNYGYTFGSGTRLTVV.

The V and J genes are TRBV7-2 and TRBJ1-2; unclear D gene. Trimming removed 1 base at V and 4 bases at J, with 7 bases between. The germline gives CDR1 SGHTA, CDR2 FQGNSA. The CDR3 extends over 13 amino acids. CDR3 in DNA: TGTGCCAGCAGCTTAGTCGGAGTCTATGGCTACACCTTC. The encoded protein is CASSLVGVYGYTF.

The chain couples TRBV27 to TRBJ2-3; 10 nucleotides line up with TRBD2. CDR1 and CDR2 (germline): MNHEY, SMNVEV (reference sequence). The CDR3 loop spans 14 amino acids. Germline trimming cut 4 bases from V and 5 bases from J; bases unmatched to any gene: 3. In DNA, the CDR3 is TGTGCCAGCAGTTATAGCGGGGGGAGAGATACGCAGTATTTT. It yields the protein CASSYSGGRDTQYF.

V and J are TRBV9 and TRBJ1-3; 7 positions match TRBD1. The CDR3 is 17 amino acids. V was clipped by 7 bases and J by 3 bases; unmatched bases: 16. CDR1 and CDR2 (germline): SGDLS, YYNGEE. CDR3: CASGASSWQGVGNTIYF. DNA of the CDR3: TGTGCCAGCGGCGCGAGTAGTTGGCAGGGGGTTGGAAACACCATATATTTT.

Comment on this clone: Its ends do not fully match the called genes, so a read error is possible. The V and J genes are TRBV13 and TRBJ2-7, with TRBD1 matching over 7 bases. Germline V gene sequence: CDR1 PRHDT, CDR2 FYEKMQ (reference sequence). This CDR3 is 12 amino acids long. In DNA form, the CDR3 reads TGTGCCAGCAGCTCTGACAGGGCGCCGGCGTCCTTC. This translates into CASSSDRAPASF.

The CDR3 loop reads CASSTSGTSWHEQFF. The CDR3 nucleotides read TGTGCCAGTAGTACATCCGGGACTAGCTGGCATGAGCAGTTCTTC. The chain combines TRBV19 with TRBJ2-1; 9 positions agree with TRBD2. Germline V gene lookup returns CDR1 LNHDA and CDR2 SQIVND (reference sequence). The CDR3 sequence is 15 residues long. The V and J ends lost 4 bases and 8 bases, in that order; junction bases with no gene match: 9.

This clone has more than one count but fewer than ten. The V and J genes are TRBV10-3 and TRBJ2-7; TRBD1 agrees at 9 bases. The CDR3 is 16 amino acids. Germline V gene lookup returns CDR1 ENHRY and CDR2 SYGVKD. V shed 3 bases, J shed 3 bases, and the junction held 9 bases outside the gene matches. CDR3 loop: CAISDQQGARNYEQYF. The CDR3, as DNA: TGTGCCATCAGTGATCAACAGGGGGCTCGTAACTACGAGCAGTACTTC.

CDR3 protein: CASSPFGDSPTPELFF. CDR3 nucleotide sequence: TGTGCCAGCAGCCCATTCGGAGACTCGCCCACCCCGGAGCTGTTTTTT. This chain uses TRBV13 with TRBJ2-2; no definite D call. The V and J ends lost 5 bases and 10 bases respectively, with 23 bases between them. The CDR3 is 16 residues long. Germline V gene lookup returns CDR1 PRHDT and CDR2 FYEKMQ (reference sequence).

V is TRBV6-1 and J is TRBJ2-7, with D unresolved. This CDR3 has 15 residues. CDR1 MNHNS and CDR2 SASEGT come from the germline V gene. Deletions cut 5 bases from V and 3 bases from J, with 17 bases between. CDR3 region: CASSPLQILFYEQYF. For the CDR3, the DNA is TGTGCCAGCAGTCCCCTACAGATACTCTTCTACGAGCAGTACTTC.

The chain recombines TRBV16 with TRBJ1-5; TRBD1 matches at 7 bases. The CDR3 length is 15 residues. Germline-derived CDR1 and CDR2 are KGHSY and FQNENV. V gave up 2 bases and J gave up 6 bases; unmatched junction bases: 7. The CDR3 DNA sequence: TGTGCCAGCAGCCAACCGACAGGGTTCGGTCAGCCCCAGCATTTT. Its protein product is CASSQPTGFGQPQHF.

J is TRBJ1-2 and V is TRBV28; maybe TRBD1 (6 bases). The V end was cut by 6 bases, the J end by 4 bases, with 12 bases between. Germline assignment: CDR1 MDHEN and CDR2 SYDVKM. CDR3 size: 13 residues. CDR3 sequence reads: CASSLRTAYGYTF. CDR3 nucleotide sequence: TGTGCCAGCAGCCTCCGGACAGCCTATGGCTACACCTTC.

Here the CDR3 reads CASSQELAGVYEQFF. CDR3 DNA sequence: TGTGCCAGCAGCCAAGAACTAGCGGGAGTTTATGAGCAGTTCTTC. The J gene is TRBJ2-1, the V gene TRBV4-2; 11 bases are a match to TRBD2. The CDR3 is 15 residues long. Germline V gene data show CDR1 as LGHNA and CDR2 as YNFKEQ. V trimming: 0 bases; J trimming: 8 bases; junction bases outside the gene matches: 3.

In this sample, this clone is hyperexpanded. The chain uses TRBV7-6 and TRBJ1-2, with D perhaps TRBD1 (6 bases). The CDR3 runs 13 residues. The ends were cut back, 5 bases at V and 4 bases at J, with 11 bases in the middle. Germline CDR1 SGHVS, CDR2 FNYEAQ. The chain's CDR3 is CASSQGNTYGYTF. The DNA of the CDR3 is TGTGCCAGCAGCCAGGGGAATACCTATGGCTACACCTTC.